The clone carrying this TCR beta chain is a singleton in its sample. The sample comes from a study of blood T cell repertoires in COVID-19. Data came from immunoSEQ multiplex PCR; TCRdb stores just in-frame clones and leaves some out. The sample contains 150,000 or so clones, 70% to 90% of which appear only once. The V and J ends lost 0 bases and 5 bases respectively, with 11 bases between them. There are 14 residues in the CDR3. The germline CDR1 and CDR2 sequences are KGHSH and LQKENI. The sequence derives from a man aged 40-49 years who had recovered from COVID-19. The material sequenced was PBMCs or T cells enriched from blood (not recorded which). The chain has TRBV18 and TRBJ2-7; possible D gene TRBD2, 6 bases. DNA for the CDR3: TGTGCCAGCTCACCACCCCCGGGGGTCGACGAGCAGTACTTC. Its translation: CASSPPPGVDEQYF.